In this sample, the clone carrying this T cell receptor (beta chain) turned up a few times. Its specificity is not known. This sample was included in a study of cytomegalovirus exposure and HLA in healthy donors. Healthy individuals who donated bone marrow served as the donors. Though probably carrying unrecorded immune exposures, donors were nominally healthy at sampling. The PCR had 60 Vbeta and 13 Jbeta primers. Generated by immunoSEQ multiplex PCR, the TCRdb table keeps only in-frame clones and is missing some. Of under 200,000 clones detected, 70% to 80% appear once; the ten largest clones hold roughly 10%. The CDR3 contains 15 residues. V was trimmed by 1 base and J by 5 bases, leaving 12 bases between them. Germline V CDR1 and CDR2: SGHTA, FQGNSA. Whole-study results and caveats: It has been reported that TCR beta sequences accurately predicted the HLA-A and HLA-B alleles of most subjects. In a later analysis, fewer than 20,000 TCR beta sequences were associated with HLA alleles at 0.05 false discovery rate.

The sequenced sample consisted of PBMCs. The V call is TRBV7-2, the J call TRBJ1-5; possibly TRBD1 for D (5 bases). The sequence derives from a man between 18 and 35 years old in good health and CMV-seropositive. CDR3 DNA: TGTGCCAGCAGCTTAGTCTTGACGGGGGATCAGCCCCAGCATTTT. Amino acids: CASSLVLTGDQPQHF.